Sequencing of this T cell receptor beta chain was carried out in a study of CD8 T cells in Susac syndrome. RNA in amounts of roughly 0.5 to 1 ug was reverse transcribed with random hexamers. MiXCR, applied by TCRdb to the immunoSEQ multiplex PCR reads, yields one record per CDR3 protein. This table has over 150,000 distinct CDR3 sequences, about 93% appearing once. Per the germline V gene, CDR1 is DFQATT and CDR2 is SNEGSKA (reference sequence). J gave up 0 bases and V 2 bases, and 1 base lay outside the gene matches. CDR3 length: 14 residues. The source of this sequence is a human donor with multiple sclerosis. The sequenced material came from CD4+ T cells from PBMCs. This rearrangement joins TRBV20-1 to TRBJ2-3; 8 nucleotides align to TRBD1. CDR3 DNA sequence: TGCAGTGCTAGACAGGGGGCTAGCACAGATACGCAGTATTTT. It encodes CSARQGASTDTQYF.